Each of the 3 T cell receptor beta chains below was sequenced from the same sample in a study of shared clonotypes between healthy human individuals. Only in-frame clones appear in the TCRdb table, and some are missing; sequencing was by immunoSEQ multiplex PCR. The table has some 1,100,000 clones, around three quarters seen once. Material: memory CD4+ T cells from PBMCs. Subset of the sample: CD45RA-negative fraction. Receptors originate from a man younger than 35 in good health. Some clones in this sample may be carry-over from other donors' samples.

The sample holds a few counts of this clone. This specimen includes other DNA sequences encoding the same CDR3. V and J are TRBV7-9 and TRBJ1-1; 8 positions match TRBD1. V shed 5 bases and J 2 bases; nucleotides not matched to a gene: 7. Germline V lookup: CDR1 SEHNR, CDR2 FQNEAQ (reference sequence). This CDR3 contains 15 residues. This CDR3 reads CASSPRQGTNTEAFF. The CDR3 DNA follows: TGTGCCAGCAGCCCTAGACAGGGGACTAACACTGAAGCTTTCTTT.

The chain combines TRBV5-1 with TRBJ1-4; D possibly corresponds to TRBD1 (5 bases). The V gene's germline CDR1 is SGHRS and CDR2 YFSETQ. This CDR3 spans 15 amino acids. V lost 1 base to trimming and J lost 6 bases, with 13 bases between them. CDR3 loop: CASSLLARGDEKLFF. In nucleotides, the CDR3 is TGCGCCAGCAGCTTGTTAGCTAGGGGTGATGAAAAACTGTTTTTT.

This clone was recorded a few times. The same CDR3 arises from other DNA sequences in this sample as well. The J gene is TRBJ1-1, the V gene TRBV18; TRBD1 aligns across 8 bases. The CDR3 consists of 14 residues. J was trimmed by 1 base and V by 6 bases; bases with no gene match: 4. Germline V CDR1 and CDR2: KGHSH, LQKENI. The CDR3 spells CASSLGQGNTEAFF. CDR3 nucleotides: TGTGCCAGCTCCCTCGGACAGGGGAACACTGAAGCTTTCTTT.